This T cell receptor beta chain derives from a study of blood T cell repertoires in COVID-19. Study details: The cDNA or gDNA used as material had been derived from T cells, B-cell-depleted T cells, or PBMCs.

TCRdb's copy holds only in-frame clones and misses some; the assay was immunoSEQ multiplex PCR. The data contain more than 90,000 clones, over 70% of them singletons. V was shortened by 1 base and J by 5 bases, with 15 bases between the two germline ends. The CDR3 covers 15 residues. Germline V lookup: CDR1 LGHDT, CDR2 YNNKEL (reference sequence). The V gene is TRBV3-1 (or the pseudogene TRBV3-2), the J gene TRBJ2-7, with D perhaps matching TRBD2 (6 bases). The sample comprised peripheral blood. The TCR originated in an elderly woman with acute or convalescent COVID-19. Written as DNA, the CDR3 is TGTGCCAGCAGCCAAGTAGGCCTAGCGATTAACGAGCAGTACTTC. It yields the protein CASSQVGLAINEQYF.